The 9 T cell receptor beta chains reported below all come from one sample, sequenced in a study of T cell repertoires in cytomegalovirus infection. TCRdb itself ran the reads through MiXCR, one entry per CDR3 protein. The data contain about 470,000 distinct CDR3 sequences, approximately 46% of them seen just once; the ten biggest clones take up around 45%. These receptors' targets are unknown. Specimen: cultured PBMCs, collected from culture after CMV antigen stimulation. The receptor set was obtained from a human donor in good health (CMV status not recorded). Some clones in this sample may be carry-over from other donors' samples.

The chain is built from TRBV25-1 and TRBJ2-3, with unresolved D. This CDR3 is built from 17 residues. V was pared by 0 bases and J by 2 bases, with 15 bases between. Germline CDR1 is MGHDK and CDR2 is SYGVNS. The CDR3 is CASSEYLARTHTDTQYF. The DNA for the CDR3 is TGTGCCAGCAGTGAATATTTGGCGAGAACCCACACAGATACGCAGTATTTT.

In this sample, this clonotype turned up many times. The chain is built from TRBV7-8 and TRBJ1-1; unclear D gene. Trimming removed 0 bases at V and 5 bases at J, with 13 bases between. Germline loops: CDR1 SGHVS, CDR2 FQNEAQ. This CDR3 spans 15 amino acids. The DNA for the CDR3 is TGTGCCAGCAGCTTAGCGCGGGGAAGGAGGACTGAAGCTTTCTTT. This sequence encodes CASSLARGRRTEAFF.

This rearrangement joins TRBV7-4 to TRBJ2-7; 8 bases are shared with TRBD2. V gave up 5 bases and J gave up 6 bases; unmatched junction bases: 6. This CDR3 contains 13 residues. From germline, CDR1 is SGHVT and CDR2 SQSDAQ. The CDR3 DNA reads as TGTGCCAGCAGCCCGATTGCGGGAGGCGAGCAGTACTTC. Translation gives CASSPIAGGEQYF.

The chain recombines TRBV7-2 with TRBJ1-6; D is undetermined. V dropped 5 bases and J dropped 6 bases, with 11 bases sitting between them. CDR3 size: 14 residues. Per the germline V gene, CDR1 is SGHTA and CDR2 is FQGNSA. Here the CDR3 reads CASSPRAFNSPLHF. As DNA, the CDR3 is TGTGCCAGCAGCCCCCGGGCGTTTAATTCACCCCTCCACTTT.

This clonotype was counted only a few times. The rearrangement links TRBV7-6 to TRBJ2-3, with D uncertain. V shed 0 bases and J shed 3 bases, with 10 bases lying between them. The CDR3 sequence is 15 residues long. The germline gives CDR1 SGHVS, CDR2 FNYEAQ. CDR3 protein: CASSLAVSATDTQYF. Written as DNA, the CDR3 is TGTGCCAGCAGCTTAGCGGTGAGCGCGACAGATACGCAGTATTTT.

The CDR3 region has the DNA TGTGCCAGCAGATACCAGTGGGGGAAGAGCTCCTATAATTCACCCCTCCACTTT. Its translation: CASRYQWGKSSYNSPLHF. V and J are TRBV11-2 and TRBJ1-6; perhaps TRBD1 as D (5 bases). Germline CDR1 is SGHAT and CDR2 is FQNNGV. The CDR3 spans 18 residues. V lost 6 bases, J lost 0 bases, and 18 bases lay in between.

The chain couples TRBV20-1 to TRBJ2-2, with D uncertain. V lost 8 bases to trimming and J lost 2 bases, with 9 bases between them. The germline gives CDR1 DFQATT, CDR2 SNEGSKA (reference sequence). The CDR3 contains 12 residues. The CDR3 DNA follows: TGCAGTACCGGCCGAAACACCGGGGAGCTGTTTTTT. The encoded protein is CSTGRNTGELFF.

The chain has TRBV4-2 and TRBJ1-2; D possibly corresponds to TRBD1 (5 bases). Germline values: CDR1 LGHNA, CDR2 YNFKEQ. V was pared by 0 bases and J by 2 bases, with 13 bases between. This CDR3 spans 16 amino acids. In nucleotides, the CDR3 is TGTGCCAGCAGCCAAGATATGGGACCTAAAAACTATGGCTACACCTTC. Residues: CASSQDMGPKNYGYTF.

This clonotype was picked up a small number of times. V usage is TRBV5-4 and J usage is TRBJ2-1; 11 positions agree with TRBD2. The germline V gene has CDR1 SGHNT and CDR2 YYREEE (reference sequence). V was pared by 3 bases and J by 9 bases, with 2 bases of the junction left unmatched. This CDR3 spans 13 amino acids. This CDR3 is CASSSLAGGEQFF. CDR3 nucleotides: TGTGCCAGCAGCTCGCTAGCGGGAGGTGAGCAGTTCTTC.